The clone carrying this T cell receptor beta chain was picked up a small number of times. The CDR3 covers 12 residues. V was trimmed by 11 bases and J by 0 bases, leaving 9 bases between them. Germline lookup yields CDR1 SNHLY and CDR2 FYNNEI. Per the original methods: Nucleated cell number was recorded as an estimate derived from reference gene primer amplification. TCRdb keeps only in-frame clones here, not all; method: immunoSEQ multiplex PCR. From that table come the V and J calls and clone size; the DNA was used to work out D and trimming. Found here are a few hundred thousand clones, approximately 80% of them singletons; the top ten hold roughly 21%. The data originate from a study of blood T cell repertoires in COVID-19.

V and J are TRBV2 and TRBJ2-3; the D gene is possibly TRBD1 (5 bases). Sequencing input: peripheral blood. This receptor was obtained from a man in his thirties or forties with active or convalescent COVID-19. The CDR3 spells CAGAGSTDTQYF. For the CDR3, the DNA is TGTGCCGGGGCTGGTAGCACAGATACGCAGTATTTT.